This T cell receptor (beta chain) was obtained from a study of neurological immune-mediated disorders. The authors made cDNA by 5'RACE with 10-nucleotide random UMIs. Each CDR3 protein is one row after TCRdb ran MiXCR on the 5' RACE reads. The sample carries fewer than 90,000 distinct CDR3 sequences, over 9% recorded once. V was shortened by 3 bases and J by 6 bases, with 14 bases between the two germline ends. The CDR3 covers 14 residues. For the unsorted libraries, 2 million PBMCs stored at -80 C served as input. This clonotype was detected many times. Its specificity is not known. Notes on the study in general: No CDR3 amino acid sequences recurred among expanded clones across subjects, suggesting private repertoires in all groups.

The sequence was obtained from a man aged 40-49 years in good health. Sequences were obtained from PBMCs. This chain links TRBV12-3 or TRBV12-4 with TRBJ1-1; a possible D gene is TRBD1 (6 bases). CDR3 amino acids: CASSFPDRIPEAFF. DNA for the CDR3: TGTGCCAGCAGTTTCCCAGACAGGATACCTGAAGCTTTCTTT.